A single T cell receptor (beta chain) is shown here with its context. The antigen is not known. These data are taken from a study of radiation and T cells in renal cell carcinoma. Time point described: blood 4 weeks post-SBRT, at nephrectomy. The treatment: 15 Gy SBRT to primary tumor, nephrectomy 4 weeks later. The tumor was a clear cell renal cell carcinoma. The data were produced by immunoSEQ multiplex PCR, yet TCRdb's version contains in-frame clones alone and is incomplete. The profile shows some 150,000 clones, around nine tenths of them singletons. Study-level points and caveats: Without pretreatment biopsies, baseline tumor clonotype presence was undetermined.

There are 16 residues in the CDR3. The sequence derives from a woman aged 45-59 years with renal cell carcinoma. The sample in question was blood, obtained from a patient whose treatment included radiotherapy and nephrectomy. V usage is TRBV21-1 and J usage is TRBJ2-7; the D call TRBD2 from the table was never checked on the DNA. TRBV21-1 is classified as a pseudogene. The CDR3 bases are TGTGCCAGCATCGCCCGACTAGCGGGAGCCCCCTACGAGCAGTACTTC. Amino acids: CASIARLAGAPYEQYF.